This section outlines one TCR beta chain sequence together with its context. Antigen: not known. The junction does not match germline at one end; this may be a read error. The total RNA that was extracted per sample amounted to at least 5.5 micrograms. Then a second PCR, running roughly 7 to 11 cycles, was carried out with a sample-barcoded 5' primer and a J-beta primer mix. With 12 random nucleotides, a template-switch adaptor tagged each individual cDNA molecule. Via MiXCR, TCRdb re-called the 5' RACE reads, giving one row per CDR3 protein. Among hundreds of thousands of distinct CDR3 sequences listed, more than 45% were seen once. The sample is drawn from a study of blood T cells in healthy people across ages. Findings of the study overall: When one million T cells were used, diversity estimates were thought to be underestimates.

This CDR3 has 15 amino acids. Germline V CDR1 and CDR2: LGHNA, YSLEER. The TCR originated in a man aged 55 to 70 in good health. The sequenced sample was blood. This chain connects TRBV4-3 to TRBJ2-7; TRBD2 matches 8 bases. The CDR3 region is CASSRTSGSSYVQYF. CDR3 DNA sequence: TGCGCCAGCAGCCGAACTAGCGGAAGCTCCTACGTGCAGTACTTC.